The rows below give T cell receptor beta chains drawn from one sample of a study of response to subunit inactivated influenza vaccine. From the RT-PCR reads, TCRdb called clonotypes with MiXCR, one entry per CDR3 protein. The sample consists of hundreds of thousands of distinct CDR3 sequences, 15% to 19% of them appearing once. The source material was PBMCs from blood, sampled approximately 12 days after vaccination. These receptors were collected from a man in his fifties who received an inactivated influenza vaccine. Each CDR3 is given with its conserved first and last residue. The order of the fields is V gene, clone size, J gene, D gene, CDR3 DNA, CDR3 protein. D genes are given only for firm matches. The listing skips clone size in some rows; elsewhere it reads once, few, many or a size class.

TRBV7-8	few	TRBJ1-6	TRBD1	TGTGCCAGCAGCTCCCGCGCAGGGGGCGGGTATAATTCACCCCTCCACTTT	CASSSRAGGGYNSPLHF
TRBV29-1	NA	TRBJ2-1	TRBD2	TGCAGCGTTGAAGATCTACCTAGCGGGAGGGCCAATGAGCAGTTCTTC	CSVEDLPSGRANEQFF
TRBV6-2/TRBV6-3	NA	TRBJ2-1	NA	TGTGCCAGCAGTTACGGCCGCGTGGGATATGAGCAGTTCTTC	CASSYGRVGYEQFF
TRBV4-3	few	TRBJ2-5	TRBD1	TGCGCCAGCAGCCAAGATTTTCGACAGGGGGCAGGGACCCAGTACTTC	CASSQDFRQGAGTQYF
TRBV2	few	TRBJ2-3	NA	TGTGCCGGTGCCACAGATACGCAGTATTTT	CAGATDTQYF
TRBV4-3	few	TRBJ2-5	TRBD2	TGCGCCAGCAGCCCGAGATGGCGGGGGGGACAAGAGACCCAGTACTTC	CASSPRWRGGQETQYF
TRBV7-8	NA	TRBJ2-3	NA	TGTGCCAGCAGCCCTAATACTGGACCTCGCGGGGCGCAGTATTTT	CASSPNTGPRGAQYF
TRBV4-1	few	TRBJ2-1	TRBD2	TGCGCCAGCAGCCCCTCTAGCGGGAGCGTCAATGAGCAGTTCTTC	CASSPSSGSVNEQFF
TRBV20-1	many	TRBJ2-1	TRBD2	TGCAGTGCTACCTACCCGCAGGGACTAAATGAGCAGTTCTTC	CSATYPQGLNEQFF
TRBV19	NA	TRBJ1-5	NA	TGTGCCAGTAGTTTGCCGAATAGCAATCAGCCCCAGCATTTT	CASSLPNSNQPQHF
TRBV13	NA	TRBJ2-7	TRBD2	TGTGCCAGCAGTCCTAGCGGGACCCTCCCCGAGCAGTACTTC	CASSPSGTLPEQYF
TRBV20-1	few	TRBJ2-2	NA	TGCAGTGCTCCGGACTATGCGAACACCGGGGAGCTGTTTTTT	CSAPDYANTGELFF
TRBV7-9	NA	TRBJ1-4	NA	TGTCCCAGCACCTATGGGGGGTGGGATGAAAAACTGTTTTTT	CPSTYGGWDEKLFF
TRBV7-3	NA	TRBJ2-1	TRBD2	TGTGCCAGCAGCCCCATCGGGACTAGCGGGAGTCTAGGGGAGCAGTTCTTC	CASSPIGTSGSLGEQFF
TRBV4-1	many	TRBJ1-2	NA	TGCGCCAGCAGCCAAGACGACTTTATCGGGGGTTCTTATGGCTACACCTTC	CASSQDDFIGGSYGYTF
TRBV30	NA	TRBJ2-1	NA	TGTGCCTGGAGTCTCCGGCTAGGCTCCTACAATGAGCAGTTCTTC	CAWSLRLGSYNEQFF
TRBV11-2	NA	TRBJ2-1	TRBD1	TGTGCCAGCAGCGCCACCGGGACAGGGCGTTACAATGAGCAGTTCTTC	CASSATGTGRYNEQFF
TRBV5-1	few	TRBJ2-2	NA	TGCGCCAGCAGCTTGGTGTTCGCGAGGAACACCGGGGAGCTGTTTTTT	CASSLVFARNTGELFF
TRBV18	NA	TRBJ2-1	NA	TGTGCCAGCTCACCTAAGGACGCGGGCAATGAGCAGTTCTTC	CASSPKDAGNEQFF
TRBV11-2	many	TRBJ2-7	TRBD1	TGTGCCAGCAGCTTAGTGTACAGGGGCGGCTACGAGCAGTACTTC	CASSLVYRGGYEQYF
TRBV6-2/TRBV6-3	few	TRBJ2-7	TRBD1	TGTGCCAGCAGCTGGGACAGCCCCTCCTACGAGCAGTACTTC	CASSWDSPSYEQYF
TRBV5-1	many	TRBJ2-7	NA	TGCGCCAGCAGCTTGGAGGCCCCAATCGAGCAGTACTTC	CASSLEAPIEQYF
TRBV24-1	many	TRBJ2-2	NA	TGTGCCACCAGTGAACAAAACACCGGGGAGCTGTTTTTT	CATSEQNTGELFF
TRBV20-1	few	TRBJ2-4	NA	TGCAGTGCTGGCAAGGAGCCCCTGGCGGGCATTCAGTACTTC	CSAGKEPLAGIQYF
TRBV12-3/TRBV12-4	few	TRBJ2-2	TRBD1	TGTGCCAGCAGTCCCGGACAGGGGGCGCTGACCGGGGAGCTGTTTTTT	CASSPGQGALTGELFF
TRBV28	NA	TRBJ1-2	NA	TGTGCCAGCAGGGGGACAATCCCCAACTATGGCTACACCTTC	CASRGTIPNYGYTF
TRBV24-1	NA	TRBJ2-5	TRBD1	TGTGCCACCAGTGCGCCAGGGGGCAGAGAGACCCAGTACTTC	CATSAPGGRETQYF
TRBV10-3	NA	TRBJ2-7	TRBD1	TGTGCCATCAGCAACCCCGGGACAGGGGTATTCTCCTACGAGCAGTACTTC	CAISNPGTGVFSYEQYF
TRBV20-1	NA	TRBJ1-2	TRBD1	TGCAGTGCTTTAGCCAGACAGGGGTCCCGCTCTGGCGACTATGGCTACACCTTC	CSALARQGSRSGDYGYTF
TRBV11-2	NA	TRBJ2-4	NA	TGTGCCAGCAGCTTGACAGAAGCAAACATTCAGTACTTC	CASSLTEANIQYF
TRBV2	few	TRBJ2-4	TRBD2	TGTGCCAGCAGTGAACTTAGCGGGGGCTTCGGCAAAAACATTCAGTACTTC	CASSELSGGFGKNIQYF
TRBV4-3	NA	TRBJ2-1	TRBD1	TGCGCCAGCAGTCGAAACCCGGGACAGCACTACAATGAGCAGTTCTTC	CASSRNPGQHYNEQFF
TRBV6-2/TRBV6-3	once	TRBJ2-1	NA	TGTGCCAGCAGTCCGGTGGGGCCGGGTGGGAATGAGCAGTTCTTC	CASSPVGPGGNEQFF
TRBV9	few	TRBJ1-4	TRBD1	TGTGCCAGCAGCGCCGGGACAGGGCCGGAAAAACTGTTTTTT	CASSAGTGPEKLFF
TRBV5-1	NA	TRBJ2-2	TRBD2	TGCGCCAGCAATGAGCGGGGGAACACCGGGGAGCTGTTTTTT	CASNERGNTGELFF
TRBV20-1	few	TRBJ1-2	NA	TGCAGTGCTAGGTCGGGCCGGCTTCCCTCCACCTTC	CSARSGRLPSTF
TRBV10-3	NA	TRBJ2-1	NA	TGTGCCATCAGTGAGTCGTTTGCGGACTCCTACAATGAGCAGTTCTTC	CAISESFADSYNEQFF
TRBV29-1	NA	TRBJ1-1	NA	TGCAGCGTGGACGGTCTGACTGAAGCTTTCTTT	CSVDGLTEAFF
TRBV7-9	few	TRBJ2-2	NA	TGTGCCAGCAGCGGGTCCGCGGAGCTGTTTTTT	CASSGSAELFF
TRBV5-1	NA	TRBJ2-7	NA	TGCGCCAGCAAGCCCAGCCTAGCGTCCACCTACGAGCAGTACTTC	CASKPSLASTYEQYF
TRBV15	NA	TRBJ1-6	NA	TGTGCCACCAGCAGAGAGATGACGGGGAACCGGCCCCTCCACTTT	CATSREMTGNRPLHF
TRBV5-1	NA	TRBJ2-4	TRBD1	TGCGCCAGCAGCTTGGCCGGACAGGGGGTTGACATTCAGTACTTC	CASSLAGQGVDIQYF
TRBV19	NA	TRBJ1-1	TRBD1	TGTGCCAGTAGTATCGGGACAGGGATTAAGGCTGAAGCTTTCTTT	CASSIGTGIKAEAFF
TRBV18	many	TRBJ2-5	TRBD2	TGTGCCAGCTCACCACGGAGGATAGCGGGAGTAGAGACCCAGTACTTC	CASSPRRIAGVETQYF
TRBV15	many	TRBJ2-7	NA	TGTGCCACCAGCAGAGAGAATGGCGCCTACGAGCAGTACTTC	CATSRENGAYEQYF
TRBV7-2	NA	TRBJ1-5	TRBD1	TGTGCCAGCAGCCCGCCTGGACAGGGAAGCAATCAGCCCCAGCATTTT	CASSPPGQGSNQPQHF
TRBV12-3/TRBV12-4	many	TRBJ1-4	NA	TGTGCCAGCAGTTTCTTGGGAAAACTGTTTTTT	CASSFLGKLFF
TRBV7-2	many	TRBJ2-5	TRBD2	TGTGCCAGCAGACGGGACTTAGCGGGCGAAGAGACCCAGTACTTC	CASRRDLAGEETQYF
TRBV11-2	NA	TRBJ2-5	NA	TGTGCCAGCAGCCCGACTTTGATGGGAATTCAGTACCAAGAGACCCAGTACTTC	CASSPTLMGIQYQETQYF
TRBV12-3/TRBV12-4	NA	TRBJ1-1	NA	TGTGCCAGCAGTCCTCACCGAAACCTCGATGGGGCCACTGAAGCTTTCTTT	CASSPHRNLDGATEAFF
TRBV6-6	NA	TRBJ1-1	NA	TGTGCCAGCAGTTATAGTTCTGAAGCTTTCTTT	CASSYSSEAFF
TRBV5-1	many	TRBJ2-5	NA	TGCGCCAGCAGCTTGGTGTCAGGGGATCAAGAGACCCAGTACTTC	CASSLVSGDQETQYF
TRBV4-3	NA	TRBJ2-1	TRBD2	TGCGCCAGCAGCCAAGATCGGACTAGCCATGAGCAGTTCTTC	CASSQDRTSHEQFF
TRBV6-1	few	TRBJ2-2	NA	TGTGCCAGCACCTTTTGGGGGAGAGGAAGCGGGGAGCTGTTTTTT	CASTFWGRGSGELFF
TRBV12-3/TRBV12-4	many	TRBJ2-6	NA	TGTGCCAGCACCCAAGGGACTGGGGCCAACGTCCTGACTTTC	CASTQGTGANVLTF